A single sample gave rise to the 13 T cell receptor beta chains below, sequenced in a study of blood T cell repertoires in COVID-19. Libraries were prepared by immunoSEQ multiplex PCR; TCRdb keeps only in-frame clonotypes and omits some of them. The sample contains about 120,000 clones, roughly 79% of which appear only once. The specimen sequenced was peripheral blood. These receptors came from a human donor in a cohort sampled during active COVID-19.

This clone was seen just once. The chain couples TRBV6-1 to TRBJ1-5; TRBD1 aligns across 8 bases. Germline V gives CDR1 MNHNS, CDR2 SASEGT. The CDR3 is made up of 15 amino acids. V was clipped by 7 bases and J by 8 bases; unmatched bases: 13. CDR3 nucleotide sequence: TGTGCCAGCATTCAAGCCACCCAACAGGGGGAGCCCCAGCATTTT. It yields the protein CASIQATQQGEPQHF.

The J gene is TRBJ1-1, the V gene TRBV30; 9 bases are shared with TRBD1. In germline, CDR1 is GTSNPN, CDR2 SVGIG (reference sequence). The V segment lost 7 bases and the J segment 0 bases; nucleotides outside the gene matches: 12. The CDR3 length is 16 residues. CDR3 nucleotide sequence: TGTGCCTACCTGGACAGGGGTAATTATATGAACACTGAAGCTTTCTTT. It specifies CAYLDRGNYMNTEAFF.

The gene calls are TRBV7-2 and TRBJ2-3; TRBD2 agrees at 8 bases. Germline CDR1 SGHTA, CDR2 FQGNSA. V trimming: 5 bases; J trimming: 2 bases; junction bases outside the gene matches: 6. The CDR3 loop spans 15 amino acids. This CDR3 is CASSPGGGLTDTQYF. CDR3 nucleotide sequence: TGTGCCAGCAGCCCCGGGGGGGGGCTCACAGATACGCAGTATTTT.

The rearrangement uses TRBV6-7 and TRBJ1-1, with TRBD1 as a possible D gene (6 bases). TRBV6-7 is labeled an ORF, and its function is uncertain. This CDR3 comprises 17 residues. The V and J ends lost 8 bases and 0 bases respectively, with 22 bases between them. The DNA for the CDR3 is TGTGCCAGCCTACCTCTCCGGGGGGGCGGGTTGAACACTGAAGCTTTCTTT. This translates into CASLPLRGGGLNTEAFF.

This chain uses TRBV29-1 with TRBJ1-2; 12 bases match TRBD1. The CDR3 totals 13 residues. Germline V lookup: CDR1 SQVTM, CDR2 ANQGSEA. Trimming cost V 6 bases and J 5 bases; bases outside gene matches: 4. The CDR3 loop is CSVGTGGRYGYTF. The CDR3 DNA reads as TGCAGCGTAGGGACAGGGGGCAGATATGGCTACACCTTC.

The genes are TRBV5-6 and TRBJ2-7; perhaps TRBD1 as D (5 bases). There are 16 residues in the CDR3. Germline loops: CDR1 SGHDT, CDR2 YYEEEE. V gave up 1 base and J gave up 2 bases, with 16 bases separating them. The CDR3 DNA sequence: TGTGCCAGCAGCTTGCCAGGGTCCCTCTCAGCCTACGAGCAGTACTTC. Translation: CASSLPGSLSAYEQYF.

In its sample, this clone was seen once. The genes are TRBV28 and TRBJ1-1, with D unclear. The CDR3 totals 11 residues. The V gene lost 7 bases and the J gene lost 4 bases, with 7 bases spanning the gap. Germline V gene sequence: CDR1 MDHEN, CDR2 SYDVKM. This CDR3 is CASKVSTEAFF. The CDR3 nucleotides read TGTGCCAGCAAAGTCAGCACTGAAGCTTTCTTT.

This clone was detected only once. The rearrangement links TRBV5-1 to TRBJ2-3; 9 bases are shared with TRBD2. Germline trimming cut 0 bases from V and 2 bases from J; bases unmatched to any gene: 4. The CDR3 covers 16 residues. Per germline, CDR1 SGHRS and CDR2 YFSETQ. This chain's CDR3 is CASSLGAGGITDTQYF. The CDR3 DNA sequence: TGCGCCAGCAGCTTGGGCGCGGGAGGGATCACAGATACGCAGTATTTT.

The chain employs TRBV7-9 and TRBJ1-4; tentatively, D is TRBD1 (5 bases). V lost 2 bases and J lost 8, with 6 bases in between. This CDR3 has 12 residues. CDR1 and CDR2 (germline): SEHNR, FQNEAQ (reference sequence). The CDR3 is CASSLRQEKLFF. CDR3 in DNA: TGTGCCAGCAGCTTAAGACAGGAAAAACTGTTTTTT.

This clone has a handful of counts. The rearrangement uses TRBV11-2 and TRBJ1-2; possible D gene TRBD1, 5 bases. Trimming took 5 bases from V and 0 from J, leaving 7 bases between them. Germline V CDR1 and CDR2: SGHAT, FQNNGV. This CDR3 is built from 13 residues. The CDR3 DNA reads TGTGCCAGCAGCCTGACAGCTAACTATGGCTACACCTTC. Translation gives CASSLTANYGYTF.

This chain links TRBV5-3 with TRBJ1-4; 7 bases match TRBD1. TRBV5-3 is an ORF for which the function is uncertain. V shed 4 bases and J 2 bases; nucleotides not matched to a gene: 5. The CDR3 runs to 15 residues. The CDR3 spells CARSTDRVTNEKLFF. CDR3 DNA sequence: TGTGCCAGAAGCACTGACAGGGTGACTAATGAAAAACTGTTTTTT.

The V and J genes are TRBV6-5 and TRBJ2-7, with 10 bases fitting TRBD2. Per germline, CDR1 MNHEY and CDR2 SVGAGI. The CDR3 runs to 15 residues. After removal of 11 bases from V and 4 bases from J, the junction contained 14 bases not matched to a gene. As DNA, the CDR3 is TGTGCCGGGTCCTCACGGACTAGCGGTTCTTACGAGCAGTACTTC. Amino acid sequence: CAGSSRTSGSYEQYF.

The V call is TRBV9, the J call TRBJ2-2, with TRBD2 identical over 7 bases. V was clipped by 4 bases and J by 7 bases; unmatched bases: 16. This CDR3 is built from 17 residues. Germline CDR1 is SGDLS and CDR2 is YYNGEE. The CDR3, as DNA: TGTGCCAGCAGCAACCAGGGAGGGAGGGCCTCAAACGGGGAGCTGTTTTTT. It codes for CASSNQGGRASNGELFF.